This T cell receptor (beta chain) was obtained from a study of OX40 agonist ivuxolimab in advanced cancers. Study information: Six ivuxolimab dose levels, 0.01 to 10 mg/kg, were given intravenously every 2 weeks. Findings and limits, study-wide: Averaging showed that CD8+ T cells had more expanded clones than CD4+ did.

Profiled with immunoSEQ multiplex PCR; TCRdb holds only in-frame clones, not every one. There are 70,000 to 95,000 clones in the sample; roughly 88% occur only once, and less than 8% lies in the top ten. Concerning this clone: What it binds is unknown.

Patients were ruled out by autoimmune disease history or systemic immunosuppression. Patients had blood sampled at baseline and again on cycle 4 day 1 and cycle 7 day 1. CDR3 length equals 13 residues. V was clipped by 8 bases and J by 4 bases, with 12 bases between them. CDR1 LNHDA and CDR2 SQIVND come from the germline V gene (reference sequence). V usage is TRBV19 and J usage is TRBJ1-5, with D possibly TRBD1 on 5 matching bases. Specimen: CD4+ or CD8+ T cells sorted from blood, collected in a trial of the OX40 agonist ivuxolimab. The origin of this receptor is an adult with an advanced solid tumor such as melanoma, head and neck, liver or kidney cancer. In DNA form, the CDR3 reads TGTGCCAGTGGCTTCAGGGTTAATCAGCCCCAGCATTTT. The encoded protein is CASGFRVNQPQHF.